Each of the 20 T cell receptor beta chains below was sequenced from the same sample in a study of blood T cell repertoires in COVID-19. TCRdb's table, derived via immunoSEQ multiplex PCR, lists solely in-frame clones and lacks some. The top ten clones hold 25% to 30% of a sample with over 50,000 clones, 86% of them seen once. Specimen: peripheral blood. These receptor sequences come from a human donor in a cohort sampled during active COVID-19.

The chain has TRBV12-3 or TRBV12-4 and TRBJ2-5; D gene unclear. This CDR3 spans 13 amino acids. Trimming pared 5 bases from V and 7 bases from J, leaving 14 bases between. The CDR3 spells CASSHRSPPTQYF. In DNA form, the CDR3 reads TGTGCCAGCAGTCATAGGAGTCCTCCGACCCAGTACTTC.

The rearrangement uses TRBV7-9 and TRBJ1-5, with D possibly matching TRBD1 (5 bases). This CDR3 region has 13 residues. The V end was cut by 4 bases, the J end by 5 bases, with 9 bases between. Germline CDR1 and CDR2: SEHNR and FQNEAQ (reference sequence). The chain's CDR3 is CASSSQGYQPQHF. As DNA, the CDR3 is TGTGCCAGCAGCTCTCAGGGCTATCAGCCCCAGCATTTT.

The chain joins TRBV19 to TRBJ1-2; TRBD1 matches at 7 bases. Germline V lookup: CDR1 LNHDA, CDR2 SQIVND (reference sequence). V lost 2 bases and J lost 7; bases outside the gene matches: 10. The CDR3 consists of 15 residues. The CDR3 is CASSIPGQMAVGYTF. CDR3 coding DNA: TGTGCCAGTAGTATACCGGGACAGATGGCAGTTGGCTACACCTTC.

J is TRBJ2-3 and V is TRBV28; a weak D match, TRBD2 (7 bases). V lost 5 bases, J lost 0 bases, and 18 bases lay in between. CDR1 and CDR2 (germline): MDHEN, SYDVKM. The CDR3 runs to 17 residues. The CDR3 DNA follows: TGTGCCAGCAGTATGCTCATACAGGGAGGGAGCACAGATACGCAGTATTTT. It codes for CASSMLIQGGSTDTQYF.

The V call is TRBV7-9, the J call TRBJ2-5; TRBD1 aligns across 7 bases. Germline CDR1 SEHNR, CDR2 FQNEAQ (reference sequence). The CDR3 sequence is 15 residues long. The V segment lost 1 base and the J segment 2 bases; nucleotides outside the gene matches: 4. CDR3 nucleotides: TGTGCCAGCAGCTTAGGTGGGACAGCGCAAGAGACCCAGTACTTC. Translation: CASSLGGTAQETQYF.

Here the CDR3 reads CASSQQGVRDTGELFF. For the CDR3, the DNA is TGTGCCAGCTCACAACAGGGGGTTCGTGACACCGGGGAGCTGTTTTTT. This sequence joins TRBV18 and TRBJ2-2; 8 nucleotides line up with TRBD1. The junction had 7 bases not matched to a gene; V was cut back by 4 bases and J by 3 bases. Germline V gene lookup returns CDR1 KGHSH and CDR2 LQKENI. The CDR3 has 16 amino acids. Supplemented by reference TRBV18 and TRBJ2-2, the full variable domain reads NAGVMQNPRHLVRRRGQEARLRCSPMKGHSHVYWYRQLPEEGLKFMVYLQKENIIDESGMPKERFSAEFPKEGPSILRIQQVVRGDSAAYFCASSQQGVRDTGELFFGEGSRLTVL.

This clone was recorded only once. This chain joins TRBV7-9 and TRBJ1-6; TRBD1 matches 10 bases. CDR1 and CDR2 from the germline V gene are SEHNR and FQNEAQ (reference sequence). J lost 6 bases, V lost 4 bases, and 6 bases had no gene match. This CDR3 comprises 16 residues. The CDR3 region has the DNA TGTGCCAGCAGCTATTGGACAGGGGGGCTTAATTCACCCCTCCACTTT. Translating gives CASSYWTGGLNSPLHF.

The chain links TRBV20-1 to TRBJ1-1; D gene uncertain. The V gene's germline CDR1 is DFQATT and CDR2 SNEGSKA (reference sequence). V lost 0 bases and J lost 6, with 5 bases in between. The CDR3 consists of 11 residues. The CDR3 DNA is TGCAGTGCTAGAGATATCCCTGAAGCTTTCTTT. It codes for CSARDIPEAFF.

The chain links TRBV13 to TRBJ2-7; D remains unclear. The CDR3 is 14 amino acids. V was cut by 1 base and J by 1 base, with 8 bases left in between. In germline, CDR1 is PRHDT, CDR2 FYEKMQ (reference sequence). The CDR3 is CASSLAPRSYEQYF. The CDR3 DNA is TGTGCCAGCAGCTTAGCTCCGAGATCCTACGAGCAGTACTTC. Based on the CDR3 plus reference TRBV13 and TRBJ2-7, the full variable domain is AAGVIQSPRHLIKEKRETATLKCYPIPRHDTVYWYQQGPGQDPQFLISFYEKMQSDKGSIPDRFSAQQFSDYHSELNMSSLELGDSALYFCASSLAPRSYEQYFGPGTRLTVT.

This clone was picked up a small number of times. This chain uses TRBV20-1 with TRBJ1-5; 7 nucleotides agree with TRBD1. The CDR3 runs to 13 residues. V lost 3 bases, J lost 3 bases, and 2 bases stayed unmatched. Looked up from germline, CDR1 is DFQATT and CDR2 is SNEGSKA (reference sequence). The CDR3 here is CSASGTVNQPQHF. CDR3 in DNA: TGCAGTGCTAGTGGGACAGTCAATCAGCCCCAGCATTTT.

This clone has just one count. The chain combines TRBV12-3 or TRBV12-4 with TRBJ2-7, with D perhaps matching TRBD2 (6 bases). V was cut by 6 bases and J by 2 bases, with 8 bases left in between. This CDR3 has 12 amino acids. The CDR3 DNA reads as TGTGCCAGCAGGGCGGGACCCTACGAGCAGTACTTC. This translates into CASRAGPYEQYF.

The rearrangement links TRBV18 to TRBJ2-7; D call uncertain. There are 13 residues in the CDR3. V was pared by 4 bases and J by 3 bases, with 10 bases between. The germline V gene encodes CDR1 KGHSH and CDR2 LQKENI. CDR3 bases: TGTGCCAGCTCACTGGGCTCCCTCTACGAGCAGTACTTC. This encodes CASSLGSLYEQYF.

In this sample, this clone turned up a few times. The chain is built from TRBV6-5 and TRBJ1-6; a possible D gene is TRBD1 (5 bases). This CDR3 is 12 amino acids long. The germline CDR1 and CDR2 sequences are MNHEY and SVGAGI. V was pared by 8 bases and J by 10 bases, with 12 bases between. CDR3 protein: CASGWGGSPLHF. CDR3 sequence (DNA): TGTGCCAGCGGCTGGGGGGGATCACCCCTCCACTTT.

V usage is TRBV30 and J usage is TRBJ1-2; TRBD1 matches 9 bases. Trimming took 5 bases from V and 0 from J; bases not matched to a gene: 7. CDR3 length equals 15 residues. The germline V gene has CDR1 GTSNPN and CDR2 SVGIG (reference sequence). CDR3 protein: CAWGGTGRANYGYTF. CDR3 DNA sequence: TGTGCCTGGGGGGGGACAGGGCGAGCTAACTATGGCTACACCTTC.

Note on this clone: One end of the junction fails to match germline, which may point to a read error. This chain links TRBV5-1 with TRBJ2-7; weak D call: TRBD2 (5 bases). The germline gives CDR1 SGHRS, CDR2 YFSETQ. This CDR3 region has 14 residues. For the CDR3, the DNA is TGCGCCAGCAGCTTAGGATTCTTGGGAGAGGACGGTCGATTC. Its translation: CASSLGFLGEDGRF.

Worth noting for this clone: A read error may produce the germline difference seen at one junction end. This chain uses TRBV11-2 with TRBJ1-4; no firm D call. CDR3 length: 14 amino acids. Looked up from germline, CDR1 is SGHAT and CDR2 is FQNNGV. The CDR3 DNA sequence: TGTGCCAGCAGCTTAGGTCCCACTAGTGAAAAACTGTTTTTT. It is translated as CASSLGPTSEKLFF.

The chain uses TRBV6-1 and TRBJ2-7, with D unresolved. Germline CDR1 reads MNHNS; CDR2 reads SASEGT. The length of the CDR3 is 15 residues. V lost 1 base, J lost 0 bases, and 10 bases lay in between. The CDR3 loop is CASSEGGPPSYEQYF. The CDR3 DNA reads as TGTGCCAGCAGTGAAGGTGGGCCGCCCTCCTACGAGCAGTACTTC.

The chain carries TRBV2 and TRBJ2-5, with TRBD2 matching 9 bases. The length of the CDR3 is 16 residues. In germline, CDR1 is SNHLY, CDR2 FYNNEI. Germline trimming cut 3 bases from V and 5 bases from J; bases unmatched to any gene: 10. DNA for the CDR3: TGTGCCAGCAGTGAGTTTAGCGGGGGTAACGGGGAGACCCAGTACTTC. Amino acids: CASSEFSGGNGETQYF.

This clone was picked up one time. The rearrangement joins TRBV20-1 to TRBJ1-2; no definite D call. This CDR3 spans 10 amino acids. Germline loops: CDR1 DFQATT, CDR2 SNEGSKA (reference sequence). V lost 7 bases and J lost 3, with 6 bases in between. CDR3 sequence: CSVIDYGYTF. CDR3 in DNA: TGCAGTGTAATAGACTATGGCTACACCTTC.

The chain has TRBV5-1 and TRBJ1-1, with TRBD1 matching 10 bases. The CDR3 is 15 amino acids. Trimming cost V 4 bases and J 3 bases; bases outside gene matches: 6. Germline V gives CDR1 SGHRS, CDR2 YFSETQ. The CDR3 loop reads CASSLFGQGDTEAFF. The CDR3 DNA is TGCGCCAGCAGCCTTTTCGGACAGGGGGACACTGAAGCTTTCTTT. Using reference TRBV5-1 and TRBJ1-1 for the parts outside the CDR3, the full variable domain is KAGVTQTPRYLIKTRGQQVTLSCSPISGHRSVSWYQQTPGQGLQFLFEYFSETQRNKGNFPGRFSGRQFSNSRSEMNVSTLELGDSALYLCASSLFGQGDTEAFFGQGTRLTVV.